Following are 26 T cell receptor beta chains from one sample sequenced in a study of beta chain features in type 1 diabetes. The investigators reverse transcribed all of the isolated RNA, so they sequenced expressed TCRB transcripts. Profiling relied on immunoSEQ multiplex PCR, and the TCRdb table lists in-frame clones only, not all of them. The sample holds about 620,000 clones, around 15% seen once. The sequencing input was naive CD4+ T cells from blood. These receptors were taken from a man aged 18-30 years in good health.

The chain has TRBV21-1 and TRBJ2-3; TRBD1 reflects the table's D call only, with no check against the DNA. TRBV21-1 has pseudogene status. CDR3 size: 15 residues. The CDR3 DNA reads TGTGCCAGCAGCCCGCAGGGGGCGCAAACAGATACGCAGTATTTT. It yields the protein CASSPQGAQTDTQYF.

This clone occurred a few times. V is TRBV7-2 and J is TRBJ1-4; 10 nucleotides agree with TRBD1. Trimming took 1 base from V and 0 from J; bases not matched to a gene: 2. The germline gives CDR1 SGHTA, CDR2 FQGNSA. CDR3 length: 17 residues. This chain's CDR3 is CASSLGGQGATNEKLFF. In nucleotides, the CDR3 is TGTGCCAGCAGCTTAGGTGGACAGGGGGCAACTAATGAAAAACTGTTTTTT.

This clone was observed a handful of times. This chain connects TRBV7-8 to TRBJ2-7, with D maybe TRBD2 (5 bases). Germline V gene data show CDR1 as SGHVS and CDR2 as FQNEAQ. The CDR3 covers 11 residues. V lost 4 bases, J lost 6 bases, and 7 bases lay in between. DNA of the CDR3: TGTGCCAGCAGCTCACTAGTCGAGCAGTACTTC. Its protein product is CASSSLVEQYF.

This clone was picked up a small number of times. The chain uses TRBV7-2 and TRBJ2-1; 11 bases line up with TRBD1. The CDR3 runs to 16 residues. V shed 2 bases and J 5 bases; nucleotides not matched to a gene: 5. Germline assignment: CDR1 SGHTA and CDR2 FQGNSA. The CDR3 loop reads CASSLYMDRGHNEQFF. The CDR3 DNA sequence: TGTGCCAGCAGCTTATATATGGACAGGGGGCACAATGAGCAGTTCTTC.

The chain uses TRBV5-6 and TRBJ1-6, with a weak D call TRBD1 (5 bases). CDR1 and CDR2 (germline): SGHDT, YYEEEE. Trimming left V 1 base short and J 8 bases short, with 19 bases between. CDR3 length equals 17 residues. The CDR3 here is CASSLTILRGSHSPLHF. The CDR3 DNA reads TGTGCCAGCAGCTTGACCATTCTACGGGGGTCTCATTCACCCCTCCACTTT.

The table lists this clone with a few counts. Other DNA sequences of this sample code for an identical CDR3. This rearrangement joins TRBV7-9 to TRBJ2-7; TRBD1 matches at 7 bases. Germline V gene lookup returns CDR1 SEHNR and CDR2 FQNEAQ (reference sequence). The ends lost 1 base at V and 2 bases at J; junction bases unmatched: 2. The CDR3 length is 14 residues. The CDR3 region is CASSLGQGAYEQYF. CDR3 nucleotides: TGTGCCAGCAGCTTAGGACAGGGTGCCTACGAGCAGTACTTC.

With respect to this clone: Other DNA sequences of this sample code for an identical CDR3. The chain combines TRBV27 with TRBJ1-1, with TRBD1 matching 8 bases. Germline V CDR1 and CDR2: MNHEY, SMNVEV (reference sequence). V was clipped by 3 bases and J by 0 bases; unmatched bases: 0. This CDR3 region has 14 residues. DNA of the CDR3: TGTGCCAGCAGTTTCAGGGGGCTGAACACTGAAGCTTTCTTT. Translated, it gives CASSFRGLNTEAFF.

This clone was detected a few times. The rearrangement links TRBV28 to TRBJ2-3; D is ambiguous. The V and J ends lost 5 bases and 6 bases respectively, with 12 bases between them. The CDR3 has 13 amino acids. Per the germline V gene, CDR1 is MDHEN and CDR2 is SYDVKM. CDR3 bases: TGTGCCAGCAGTGGCCCGGGTCTGGATACGCAGTATTTT. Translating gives CASSGPGLDTQYF.

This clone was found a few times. The CDR3 coding sequence is TGTGCCTGGAGTGTAGCACCCAACTATGGCTACACCTTC. Amino acids: CAWSVAPNYGYTF. The J gene is TRBJ1-2, the V gene TRBV30; D not resolved. This CDR3 comprises 13 residues. Germline V gene data show CDR1 as GTSNPN and CDR2 as SVGIG (reference sequence). With 0 bases removed from V and 2 bases from J, the gap between germline ends came to 7 bases.

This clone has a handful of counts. This CDR3 reads CASSAYRDRGYEQYF. The CDR3 nucleotides read TGCGCCAGCAGTGCTTACCGGGACAGGGGATACGAGCAGTACTTC. The chain recombines TRBV23-1 with TRBJ2-7; the match to TRBD1 covers 10 bases. TRBV23-1 is annotated as an ORF whose role is uncertain. V lost 5 bases, J lost 4 bases, and 8 bases stayed unmatched. CDR3 length: 15 residues.

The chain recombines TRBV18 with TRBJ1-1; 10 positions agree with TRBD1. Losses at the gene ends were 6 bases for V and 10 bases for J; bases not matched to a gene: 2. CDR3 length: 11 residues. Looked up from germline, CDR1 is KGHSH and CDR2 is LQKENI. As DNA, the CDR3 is TGTGCCAGCTCGCGGGACAGGGGAGCTTTCTTT. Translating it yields CASSRDRGAFF.

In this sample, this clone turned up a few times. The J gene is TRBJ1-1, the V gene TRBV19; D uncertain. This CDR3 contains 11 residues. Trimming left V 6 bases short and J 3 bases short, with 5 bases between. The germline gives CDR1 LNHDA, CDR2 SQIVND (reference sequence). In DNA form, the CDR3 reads TGTGCCAGTAGATTGTACACTGAAGCTTTCTTT. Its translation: CASRLYTEAFF.

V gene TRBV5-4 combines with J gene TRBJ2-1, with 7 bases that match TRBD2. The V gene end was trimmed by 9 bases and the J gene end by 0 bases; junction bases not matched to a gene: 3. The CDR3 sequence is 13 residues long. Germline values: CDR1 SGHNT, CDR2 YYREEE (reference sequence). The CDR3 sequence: CATGLVSYNEQFF. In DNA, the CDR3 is TGTGCCACAGGACTAGTCTCCTACAATGAGCAGTTCTTC.

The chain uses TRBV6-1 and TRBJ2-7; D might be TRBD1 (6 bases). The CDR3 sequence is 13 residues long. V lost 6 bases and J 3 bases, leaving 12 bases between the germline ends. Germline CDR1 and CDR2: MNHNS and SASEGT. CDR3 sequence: CASRDSAGYEQYF. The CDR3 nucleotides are TGTGCCAGCAGGGACAGCGCGGGCTACGAGCAGTACTTC.

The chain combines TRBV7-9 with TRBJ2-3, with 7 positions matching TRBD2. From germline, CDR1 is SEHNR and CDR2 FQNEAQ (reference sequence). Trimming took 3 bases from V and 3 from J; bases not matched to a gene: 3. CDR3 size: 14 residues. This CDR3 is CASSFLGGTDTQYF. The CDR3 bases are TGTGCCAGCAGCTTTTTGGGGGGGACAGATACGCAGTATTTT.

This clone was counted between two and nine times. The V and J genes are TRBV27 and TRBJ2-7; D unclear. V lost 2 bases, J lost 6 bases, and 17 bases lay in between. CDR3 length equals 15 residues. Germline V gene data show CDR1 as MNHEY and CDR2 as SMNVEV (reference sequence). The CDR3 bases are TGTGCCAGCAGTTTAGGCAGAAACCAACCAGGCGAGCAGTACTTC. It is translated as CASSLGRNQPGEQYF.

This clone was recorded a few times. CDR3 sequence reads: CASSGGQTYEQYF. In DNA form, the CDR3 reads TGTGCCAGCAGTGGGGGACAGACCTACGAGCAGTACTTC. The chain uses TRBV27 and TRBJ2-7; 7 bases agree with TRBD1. V was pared by 5 bases and J by 2 bases, with 3 bases of the junction left unmatched. The CDR3 sequence is 13 residues long. CDR1 and CDR2 (germline): MNHEY, SMNVEV (reference sequence).

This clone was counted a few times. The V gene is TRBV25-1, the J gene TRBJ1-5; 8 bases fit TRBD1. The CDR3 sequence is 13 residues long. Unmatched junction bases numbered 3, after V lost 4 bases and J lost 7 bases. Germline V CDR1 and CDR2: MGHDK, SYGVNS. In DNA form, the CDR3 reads TGTGCCAGCAGTGGAACAGGGGGGCAGCCCCAGCATTTT. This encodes CASSGTGGQPQHF.

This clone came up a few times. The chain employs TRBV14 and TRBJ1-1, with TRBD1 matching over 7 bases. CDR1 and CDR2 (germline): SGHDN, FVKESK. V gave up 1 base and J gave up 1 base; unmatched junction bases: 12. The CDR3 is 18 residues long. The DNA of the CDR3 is TGTGCCAGCAGCCAAGTTAGAAGGGGGCAAGGAGGGAACACTGAAGCTTTCTTT. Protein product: CASSQVRRGQGGNTEAFF.

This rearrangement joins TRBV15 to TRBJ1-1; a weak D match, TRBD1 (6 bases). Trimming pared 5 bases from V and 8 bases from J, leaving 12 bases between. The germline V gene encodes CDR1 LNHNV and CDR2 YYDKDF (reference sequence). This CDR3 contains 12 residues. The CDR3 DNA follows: TGTGCCACCAGCCTGCACGACAGGGAAGCTTTCTTT. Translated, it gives CATSLHDREAFF.

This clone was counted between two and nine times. The CDR3 here is CASRGVGSYNEQFF. In DNA, the CDR3 is TGTGCCAGCAGGGGGGTGGGCTCCTACAATGAGCAGTTCTTC. The rearrangement uses TRBV7-2 and TRBJ2-1; D possibly matches TRBD1 or TRBD2 (5 bases each). V was clipped by 6 bases and J by 0 bases, with 9 bases between them. Germline V gives CDR1 SGHTA, CDR2 FQGNSA. The CDR3 covers 14 residues.

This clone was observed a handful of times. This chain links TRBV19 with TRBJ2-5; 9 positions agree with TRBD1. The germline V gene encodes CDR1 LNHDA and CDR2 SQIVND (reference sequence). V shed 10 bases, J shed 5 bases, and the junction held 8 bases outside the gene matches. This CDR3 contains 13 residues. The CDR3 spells CATRDRVYETQYF. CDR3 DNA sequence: TGTGCCACCAGGGACAGGGTATACGAGACCCAGTACTTC.

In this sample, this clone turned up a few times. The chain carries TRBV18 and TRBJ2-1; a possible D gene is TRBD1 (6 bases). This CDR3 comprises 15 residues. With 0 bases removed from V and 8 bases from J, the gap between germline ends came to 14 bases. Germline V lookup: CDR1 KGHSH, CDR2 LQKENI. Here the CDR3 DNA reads TGTGCCAGCTCACCACCGAGAGACAGGTTACATGAGCAGTTCTTC. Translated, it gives CASSPPRDRLHEQFF.

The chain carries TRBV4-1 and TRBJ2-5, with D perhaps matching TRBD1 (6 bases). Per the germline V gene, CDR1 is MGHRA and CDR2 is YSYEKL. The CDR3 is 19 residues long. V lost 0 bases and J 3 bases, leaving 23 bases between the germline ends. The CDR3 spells CASSQDRQGWQTGKETQYF. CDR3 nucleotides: TGCGCCAGCAGCCAAGATCGCCAGGGGTGGCAAACGGGAAAAGAGACCCAGTACTTC.

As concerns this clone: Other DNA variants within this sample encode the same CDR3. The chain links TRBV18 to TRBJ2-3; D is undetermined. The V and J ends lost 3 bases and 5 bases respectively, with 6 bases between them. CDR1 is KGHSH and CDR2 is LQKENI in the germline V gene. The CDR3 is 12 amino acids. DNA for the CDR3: TGTGCCAGCTCACCCTTGCAAGATACGCAGTATTTT. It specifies CASSPLQDTQYF.

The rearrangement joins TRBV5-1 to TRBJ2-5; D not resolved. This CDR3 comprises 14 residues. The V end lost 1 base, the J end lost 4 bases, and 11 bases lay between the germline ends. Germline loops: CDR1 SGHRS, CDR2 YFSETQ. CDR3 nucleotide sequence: TGCGCCAGCAGCTTGTCGGACCTGCGAGAGACCCAGTACTTC. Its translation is CASSLSDLRETQYF.